Below are 14 T cell receptor beta chains sequenced from a single sample in a study of cytomegalovirus exposure and HLA in healthy donors. TCRdb's table, derived via immunoSEQ multiplex PCR, lists solely in-frame clones and lacks some. The table records about 160,000 clones, around 89% of them present only once. The specimen sequenced was PBMCs. These receptors originate from a young man in good health and CMV-seronegative.

This clone was seen a few times. The chain carries TRBV15 and TRBJ2-3; TRBD2 matches 8 bases. The trim removed 0 bases at V and 2 bases at J, leaving 4 bases unmatched. This CDR3 has 16 residues. CDR1 and CDR2 (germline): LNHNV, YYDKDF (reference sequence). The CDR3 sequence is CATSRDPGGATDTQYF. As DNA, the CDR3 is TGTGCCACCAGCAGAGACCCCGGGGGGGCCACAGATACGCAGTATTTT.

J is TRBJ2-1 and V is TRBV27; the match to TRBD2 covers 10 bases. With 2 bases clipped from V and 9 bases from J, the junction kept 7 bases outside the gene matches. The CDR3 is 15 residues long. The germline gives CDR1 MNHEY, CDR2 SMNVEV (reference sequence). As DNA, the CDR3 is TGTGCCAGCAGTTTAGGAGGTAGCGGGGGGATTGAGCAGTTCTTC. It encodes CASSLGGSGGIEQFF.

This clone showed up just once. The V and J genes are TRBV11-3 and TRBJ2-5; TRBD1 might be the D (5 bases). This CDR3 is built from 16 residues. Germline lookup yields CDR1 SGHNT and CDR2 YENEEA. V lost 5 bases and J lost 5, with 21 bases in between. This CDR3 is CASSADSLGSAETQYF. The DNA for the CDR3 is TGTGCCAGCAGCGCCGACAGCCTCGGCAGCGCGGAGACCCAGTACTTC.

This clone appeared a few times. J is TRBJ2-1 and V is TRBV2; a possible D gene is TRBD2 (5 bases). Trimming took 5 bases from V and 1 from J, leaving 18 bases between them. The CDR3 runs 17 residues. Germline loops: CDR1 SNHLY, CDR2 FYNNEI. The CDR3 here is CASSLKVLGSSYNEQFF. The DNA for the CDR3 is TGTGCCAGCAGTTTGAAGGTTTTGGGGAGTTCCTACAATGAGCAGTTCTTC.

The CDR3, as DNA: TGTGCCAGCAGCGTTACGCACCACCAAACCGGGACTAGCGGATACAATGAGCAGTTCTTC. Its protein product is CASSVTHHQTGTSGYNEQFF. The chain has TRBV9 and TRBJ2-1; 11 bases are a match to TRBD2. With V trimmed by 2 bases and J by 4 bases, 17 bases remained unmatched. Germline-derived CDR1 and CDR2 are SGDLS and YYNGEE. The CDR3 is made up of 20 amino acids. The whole variable domain, filled in from reference TRBV9 and TRBJ2-1, reads DSGVTQTPKHLITATGQRVTLRCSPRSGDLSVYWYQQSLDQGLQFLIQYYNGEERAKGNILERFSAQQFPDLHSELNLSSLELGDSALYFCASSVTHHQTGTSGYNEQFFGPGTRLTVL.

The chain joins TRBV6-5 to TRBJ1-1, with D possibly matching TRBD1 (6 bases). The V gene lost 3 bases and the J gene lost 6 bases, with 11 bases spanning the gap. Germline values: CDR1 MNHEY, CDR2 SVGAGI. This CDR3 has 13 amino acids. The CDR3 region has the DNA TGTGCCAGCAGTTATGGGGGGGCCTCTGAAGCTTTCTTT. Translated: CASSYGGASEAFF.

This clone has just one count. CDR3 amino acids: CASSGFGGQETQYF. The DNA of the CDR3 is TGTGCCAGCAGTGGGTTCGGGGGGCAAGAGACCCAGTACTTC. The rearrangement links TRBV6-1 to TRBJ2-5; TRBD2 aligns across 7 bases. With 4 bases clipped from V and 2 bases from J, the junction kept 4 bases outside the gene matches. Per the germline V gene, CDR1 is MNHNS and CDR2 is SASEGT. The CDR3 is 14 amino acids.

The chain employs TRBV11-2 and TRBJ2-6, with unresolved D. Germline assignment: CDR1 SGHAT and CDR2 FQNNGV. The CDR3 runs to 13 residues. V gave up 4 bases and J gave up 3 bases, with 4 bases separating them. The CDR3 region is CASSSHGANVLTF. Here the CDR3 DNA reads TGTGCCAGCAGCTCCCATGGGGCCAACGTCCTGACTTTC.

V and J are TRBV7-9 and TRBJ1-2; perhaps TRBD1 as D (6 bases). V was clipped by 2 bases and J by 5 bases, with 18 bases between them. The CDR3 sequence is 16 residues long. Germline CDR1 reads SEHNR; CDR2 reads FQNEAQ (reference sequence). CDR3 bases: TGTGCCAGCAGCTTATTAATGACAGGCCCACTATATGGCTACACCTTC. Its protein product is CASSLLMTGPLYGYTF.

This clone was counted once. V is TRBV25-1 and J is TRBJ2-2, with TRBD1 identical over 7 bases. Germline values: CDR1 MGHDK, CDR2 SYGVNS. With V trimmed by 9 bases and J by 2 bases, 6 bases remained unmatched. This CDR3 has 14 amino acids. This CDR3 reads CASSTGINTGELFF. The DNA of the CDR3 is TGTGCCAGTTCGACAGGGATCAACACCGGGGAGCTGTTTTTT.

This chain uses TRBV7-9 with TRBJ2-3; 7 nucleotides align to TRBD2. The CDR3 has 15 amino acids. Looked up from germline, CDR1 is SEHNR and CDR2 is FQNEAQ (reference sequence). J lost 3 bases, V lost 3 bases, and 6 bases had no gene match. CDR3 sequence (DNA): TGTGCCAGCAGCTTTTCCAGCGGGGCAACAGATACGCAGTATTTT. Residues: CASSFSSGATDTQYF.

This chain links TRBV4-2 with TRBJ2-6; D remains ambiguous. Trimming removed 3 bases at V and 0 bases at J, with 9 bases between. The germline V gene encodes CDR1 LGHNA and CDR2 YNFKEQ. The CDR3 totals 16 residues. The CDR3 reads CASSQVRVSGANVLTF. The CDR3 nucleotides are TGTGCCAGCAGCCAGGTACGGGTCTCTGGGGCCAACGTCCTGACTTTC.

CDR3 in amino acids: CASSLAGTANQPQHF. In DNA form, the CDR3 reads TGTGCCAGCAGCTTAGCCGGGACAGCTAATCAGCCCCAGCATTTT. V and J are TRBV7-2 and TRBJ1-5; 7 bases match TRBD1. CDR3 length: 15 amino acids. Germline CDR1 and CDR2: SGHTA and FQGNSA. V dropped 0 bases and J dropped 4; count of bases not matched to a gene: 3.

The chain has TRBV7-2 and TRBJ1-5, with unresolved D. The germline V and J ends were trimmed by 4 bases and 9 bases, with 10 bases remaining between them. This CDR3 is built from 12 residues. Germline V gene sequence: CDR1 SGHTA, CDR2 FQGNSA. In nucleotides, the CDR3 is TGTGCCAGCAGCTCCCAGTTCTCGCCCCAGCATTTT. This sequence encodes CASSSQFSPQHF.